This TCR beta chain was captured by sequencing in a study of blood T cells in healthy people across ages. Findings and limits, study-wide: Unsorted PBMCs prevented conclusive naive versus antigen-experienced comparison.

Turning to this clonotype: The target antigen is unknown.

Alongside a J-beta primer mix, a sample-barcoded 5' primer served in a second PCR lasting about 6 to 11 cycles. One entry per CDR3 protein results from TCRdb running MiXCR on the 5' RACE reads. Found here are hundreds of thousands of distinct CDR3 sequences, 48% of them singletons; the top ten hold roughly 13%. Per the germline V gene, CDR1 is LGHNA and CDR2 is YNFKEQ. The V gene lost 0 bases and the J gene lost 4 bases, with 18 bases spanning the gap. The CDR3 is 17 residues long. The TCR was taken from a man aged 25 to 40 in good health. The sample taken for sequencing was blood. The rearrangement joins TRBV4-2 to TRBJ1-2, with D possibly being TRBD1 (5 bases). The DNA for the CDR3 is TGTGCCAGCAGCCAAGATGAGGGGCAGCACTCGGGCTATGGCTACACCTTC. Translation gives CASSQDEGQHSGYGYTF.